The 10 T cell receptor beta chains presented below share a single source sample, sequenced in a study of shared clonotypes between healthy human individuals. Some clones are missing from TCRdb's copy, which holds only in-frame ones; the method was immunoSEQ multiplex PCR. The sample has 2 million to 2.5 million clones; approximately 95% are singletons. The material sequenced was naive CD4+ T cells sorted from blood. Subset in this sample: CD45RA+ positively selected. The receptors shown here come from a man in his late teens or twenties in good health.

A word on this clone: One end of the junction fails to match germline, which may point to a read error. Other DNA variants within this sample encode the same CDR3. J is TRBJ2-5 and V is TRBV7-7; 10 bases match TRBD2. The CDR3 consists of 15 residues. Germline lookup yields CDR1 SSHAT and CDR2 FNYEAQ (reference sequence). This chain's CDR3 is CASSLGLAGVETQYF. The CDR3 nucleotides are TGTGCTAGCAGCTTAGGGCTAGCGGGAGTTGAGACCCAGTACTTC.

About this clone itself: One end of the junction is discordant with germline, which a read error may explain. The gene calls are TRBV7-7 and TRBJ2-1; 8 bases are a match to TRBD2. The CDR3 covers 19 residues. Germline loops: CDR1 SSHAT, CDR2 FNYEAQ (reference sequence). In nucleotides, the CDR3 is TGTGCTAGCAGCTTAGCAGGATTAGCGGGACCTCAATCCTACAATGAGCAGTTCTTC. It yields the protein CASSLAGLAGPQSYNEQFF.

The V and J genes are TRBV4-1 and TRBJ1-5, with a tentative D call TRBD1 (5 bases). CDR1 and CDR2 from the germline V gene are MGHRA and YSYEKL. V was pared by 4 bases and J by 4 bases, with 8 bases between. This CDR3 is built from 13 residues. CDR3 coding DNA: TGCGCCAGCAGCCCGGACACAAATCAGCCCCAGCATTTT. This sequence encodes CASSPDTNQPQHF.

The chain uses TRBV18 and TRBJ2-7; TRBD1 or TRBD2 may be the D gene (5 bases each). Germline CDR1 and CDR2: KGHSH and LQKENI. The CDR3 is 14 residues long. Trimming shortened V by 5 bases and J by 0 bases, and 11 bases separated the two germline ends. DNA of the CDR3: TGTGCCAGCTCAAAGGCAGGGAGCTCCTACGAGCAGTACTTC. Translated: CASSKAGSSYEQYF.

The chain combines TRBV21-1 with TRBJ1-3. TRBV21-1 is assigned pseudogene status. This CDR3 has 16 amino acids. The CDR3 DNA follows: TGTGCCAGCAGCAAAGTGGGTTGTCTGGGTGGAAACACCATATATTTT. Translated: CASSKVGCLGGNTIYF.

J is TRBJ1-6 and V is TRBV19; D remains ambiguous. CDR1 LNHDA and CDR2 SQIVND come from the germline V gene (reference sequence). This CDR3 region has 13 residues. The ends were cut back, 7 bases at V and 9 bases at J, with 13 bases in the middle. CDR3 loop: CASKWESGSPLHF. The CDR3 nucleotides are TGTGCCAGTAAATGGGAATCGGGTTCACCCCTCCACTTT. Variable domain in full (rest from reference TRBV19 and TRBJ1-6): DGGITQSPKYLFRKEGQNVTLSCEQNLNHDAMYWYRQDPGQGLRLIYYSQIVNDFQKGDIAEGYSVSREKKESFPLTVTSAQKNPTAFYLCASKWESGSPLHFGNGTRLTVT.

The gene calls are TRBV2 and TRBJ1-1; 8 bases are shared with TRBD1. After removal of 6 bases from V and 4 bases from J, the junction contained 7 bases not matched to a gene. Germline CDR1 SNHLY, CDR2 FYNNEI. CDR3 size: 14 residues. The CDR3 DNA reads TGTGCCAGCAGGGTGGAGACAGGGGTCACTGAAGCTTTCTTT. This gives the protein CASRVETGVTEAFF.

The gene calls are TRBV27 and TRBJ2-6, with 9 bases lining up with TRBD2. With V trimmed by 6 bases and J by 1 base, 10 bases remained unmatched. CDR1 and CDR2 from the germline V gene are MNHEY and SMNVEV (reference sequence). The CDR3 runs 18 residues. DNA of the CDR3: TGTGCCAGCAGGACAACGACTAGCGGATTATCTGGGGCCAACGTCCTGACTTTC. Its translation is CASRTTTSGLSGANVLTF.

The chain employs TRBV6-1 and TRBJ1-2; no clear D gene. CDR1 and CDR2 from the germline V gene are MNHNS and SASEGT. V lost 6 bases to trimming and J lost 7 bases, with 15 bases between them. This CDR3 spans 13 amino acids. The CDR3 bases are TGTGCCAGCAGCCCGGACCCCGCTGGTGGCTACACCTTC. This encodes CASSPDPAGGYTF.

This chain links TRBV7-2 with TRBJ2-7; 10 bases are shared with TRBD2. Germline V gives CDR1 SGHTA, CDR2 FQGNSA. The V segment lost 2 bases and the J segment 4 bases; nucleotides outside the gene matches: 5. The CDR3 runs 15 residues. The CDR3 spells CASSLQAGGPYEQYF. The CDR3, as DNA: TGTGCCAGCAGCTTACAAGCGGGAGGGCCGTACGAGCAGTACTTC.